The next 5 T cell receptor beta chains were all read from a single sample in a study of blood T cells in healthy people across ages (dated by TCRdb to between 2014 and 2017). The receptor library was made with 5' RACE. TCRdb names Illumina HiSeq 2500 as the instrument used. A second PCR of about 6 to 12 cycles was run with a J-beta primer mix and a sample-barcoded 5' primer. In TCRdb, the public reads were trimmed at Q25 with fastp and aligned with MiXCR, with productive beta chains retained. A single entry per CDR3 protein holds the most common genes and DNA from its merged rows. For this sample the table gives 710,000 or so distinct CDR3 sequences, of which approximately 31% were detected only once. The ten top clones hold 15% of the sample. The sequenced material came from blood. Source of these receptors: a woman over 75 in good health. Donor details come from another sample of the same person, matched by shared clones.

This chain links TRBV20-1 with TRBJ2-1; 7 bases match TRBD2. V was pared by 4 bases and J by 9 bases, with 12 bases of the junction left unmatched. The germline gives CDR1 DFQATT, CDR2 SNEGSKA (reference sequence). This CDR3 spans 14 amino acids. For the CDR3, the DNA is TGCAGTGCTAAAGCCCCGGGGGGAAGAAGTGAGCAGTTCTTC. It yields the protein CSAKAPGGRSEQFF.

This clonotype occurred many times. The chain couples TRBV28 to TRBJ1-2; the D gene is possibly TRBD1 (6 bases). CDR3 size: 15 residues. Trimming took 5 bases from V and 3 from J, leaving 16 bases between them. Germline CDR1 reads MDHEN; CDR2 reads SYDVKM. The CDR3 region has the DNA TGTGCCAGCAGTCGCAGGAGCGGGGGCGACTATGGCTACACCTTC. This codes for CASSRRSGGDYGYTF.

This CDR3 is CSVDVLAGGRQETQYF. In DNA form, the CDR3 reads TGCAGCGTTGACGTACTAGCGGGAGGTAGGCAAGAGACCCAGTACTTC. The rearrangement links TRBV29-1 to TRBJ2-5; TRBD2 agrees at 12 bases. Losses at the gene ends were 3 bases for V and 2 bases for J; bases not matched to a gene: 7. Germline assignment: CDR1 SQVTM and CDR2 ANQGSEA. The CDR3 consists of 16 residues. Together with reference TRBV29-1 and TRBJ2-5, the CDR3 gives the full variable domain: SAVISQKPSRDICQRGTSLTIQCQVDSQVTMMFWYRQQPGQSLTLIATANQGSEATYESGFVIDKFPISRPNLTFSTLTVSNMSPEDSSIYLCSVDVLAGGRQETQYFGPGTRLLVL.

This clonotype was picked up one time. This chain uses TRBV5-6 with TRBJ2-5; the D gene is possibly TRBD1 (5 bases). The closer fit of TRBJ2-1 to the DNA end suggests the J call may be wrong. Germline V CDR1 and CDR2: SGHDT, YYEEEE. The CDR3 has 16 amino acids. The CDR3 coding sequence is TGTGCCAGCAGCTTGGTTACTGACTGGGGCCAAGTGACCCAGTTCTTC. Translated, it gives CASSLVTDWGQVTQFF.

This clonotype was seen at least ten times. V and J are TRBV5-5 and TRBJ1-4, with unresolved D. The CDR3 sequence is 14 residues long. The germline gives CDR1 SGHKS, CDR2 YYEKEE (reference sequence). The ends were cut back, 0 bases at V and 6 bases at J, with 9 bases in the middle. This CDR3 reads CASSLGPGDEKLFF. In DNA, the CDR3 is TGTGCCAGCAGCTTGGGGCCCGGGGATGAAAAACTGTTTTTT.